These 13 T cell receptor beta chains were all obtained from the same sample, sequenced in a study of T cell changes during pregnancy in multiple sclerosis. Using immunoSEQ multiplex PCR, the repertoire was profiled, and TCRdb retains in-frame clones only, with some absent. There are some 14,000 clones in the sample; 88% occur only once, and nearly 9% lies in the top ten. Sequencing was performed on CD8+ T cells from peripheral blood mononuclear cells, taken in the first trimester of pregnancy. The receptors derive from a female donor with multiple sclerosis, enrolled in a pregnancy study.

The chain recombines TRBV7-9 with TRBJ2-4; the D is unclear. Trimming cost V 4 bases and J 0 bases, with 4 bases left between them. Germline V gene data show CDR1 as SEHNR and CDR2 as FQNEAQ (reference sequence). The CDR3 is 13 amino acids. The CDR3 protein is CASSSIAKNIQYF. The CDR3 bases are TGTGCCAGCAGCTCCATAGCCAAAAACATTCAGTACTTC.

The chain joins TRBV6-5 to TRBJ1-2; D is undetermined. Trimming removed 2 bases at V and 0 bases at J, with 13 bases between. The germline V gene encodes CDR1 MNHEY and CDR2 SVGAGI. This CDR3 has 16 amino acids. CDR3 protein: CASSYQKDWANYGYTF. The DNA of the CDR3 is TGTGCCAGCAGTTACCAAAAAGACTGGGCTAACTATGGCTACACCTTC.

V gene TRBV6-4 combines with J gene TRBJ2-3, with 9 bases matching TRBD2. Germline V gene lookup returns CDR1 MRHNA and CDR2 SNTAGT. J was trimmed by 1 base and V by 5 bases; bases with no gene match: 4. The CDR3 is made up of 15 amino acids. DNA of the CDR3: TGTGCCAGCAGTACGACTAGCGGAGGCACAGATACGCAGTATTTT. Translated: CASSTTSGGTDTQYF.

V is TRBV15 and J is TRBJ2-1, with 13 bases aligning to TRBD2. The V gene's germline CDR1 is LNHNV and CDR2 YYDKDF (reference sequence). The ends lost 5 bases at V and 8 bases at J; junction bases unmatched: 6. There are 15 residues in the CDR3. The CDR3 spells CATSATSGGLDEQFF. The CDR3 nucleotides are TGTGCCACCAGCGCGACTAGCGGGGGGCTGGATGAGCAGTTCTTC.

This chain connects TRBV4-1 to TRBJ2-6; the D gene is possibly TRBD1 (6 bases). The CDR3 sequence is 18 residues long. In germline, CDR1 is MGHRA, CDR2 YSYEKL. V was trimmed by 5 bases and J by 3 bases, leaving 20 bases between them. In DNA, the CDR3 is TGCGCCAGCAGCTATCGGACAGCGGCCGTTGGTGGGGCCAACGTCCTGACTTTC. Translated, it gives CASSYRTAAVGGANVLTF.

The V gene is TRBV28, the J gene TRBJ1-1, with D unresolved. Trimming removed 7 bases from V and 0 bases from J, with 9 bases in between. This CDR3 has 13 residues. CDR1 and CDR2 (germline): MDHEN, SYDVKM. The CDR3 sequence: CASTTFMNTEAFF. In DNA, the CDR3 is TGTGCCAGCACGACATTCATGAACACTGAAGCTTTCTTT.

The chain recombines TRBV6-5 with TRBJ2-3; 10 bases line up with TRBD2. V was pared by 6 bases and J by 6 bases, with 9 bases of the junction left unmatched. The germline gives CDR1 MNHEY, CDR2 SVGAGI. The CDR3 runs 15 residues. DNA for the CDR3: TGTGCCAGCAGGACCCTAGCGGGGGAACGGGATACGCAGTATTTT. It codes for CASRTLAGERDTQYF.

The chain has TRBV27 and TRBJ2-1; D perhaps matches TRBD1 (5 bases). Germline loops: CDR1 MNHEY, CDR2 SMNVEV (reference sequence). Trimming removed 5 bases at V and 2 bases at J, with 13 bases between. The CDR3 sequence is 15 residues long. The CDR3 DNA is TGTGCCAGCAGTCCAGGGCCCGTTACCTACAATGAGCAGTTCTTC. It translates to CASSPGPVTYNEQFF.

In its sample, this clone was seen a few times. CDR3 protein: CASSAGLWAGGSYNEQFF. CDR3 nucleotide sequence: TGTGCCAGCAGCGCGGGACTATGGGCGGGGGGCTCCTACAATGAGCAGTTCTTC. This chain links TRBV9 with TRBJ2-1; 8 bases are a match to TRBD2. CDR3 size: 18 residues. Trimming at V came to 3 bases and at J to 0 bases, leaving 11 bases not matched to a gene. Germline CDR1 reads SGDLS; CDR2 reads YYNGEE.

The chain recombines TRBV5-1 with TRBJ2-1; 8 bases line up with TRBD1. Germline-derived CDR1 and CDR2 are SGHRS and YFSETQ. After removal of 4 bases from V and 10 bases from J, the junction contained 16 bases not matched to a gene. There are 16 residues in the CDR3. This CDR3 is CASSATGTGWGEEQFF. The CDR3, as DNA: TGCGCCAGCAGCGCAACCGGGACAGGCTGGGGAGAGGAGCAGTTCTTC.

V and J are TRBV19 and TRBJ1-5, with a tentative D call TRBD1 (5 bases). V lost 6 bases and J 6 bases, leaving 21 bases between the germline ends. CDR1 is LNHDA, CDR2 SQIVND, per germline (reference sequence). This CDR3 is 16 amino acids long. CDR3 residues: CASRHSTGLRSQPQHF. CDR3 nucleotides: TGTGCCAGTAGGCATTCAACGGGACTGCGCAGTCAGCCCCAGCATTTT.

The chain links TRBV30 to TRBJ1-3, with D hard to call. Germline V gene data show CDR1 as GTSNPN and CDR2 as SVGIG (reference sequence). CDR3 length: 12 amino acids. The ends were cut back, 0 bases at V and 8 bases at J, with 8 bases in the middle. The CDR3 coding sequence is TGTGCCTGGAGTGTACGTGGGCACACCATATATTTT. It encodes CAWSVRGHTIYF.

CDR3 in amino acids: CASSLGGGSYNEQFF. In DNA form, the CDR3 reads TGTGCCAGCAGCTTGGGAGGGGGAAGCTACAATGAGCAGTTCTTC. V gene TRBV5-6 combines with J gene TRBJ2-1, with a tentative D call TRBD1 (6 bases). V was trimmed by 0 bases and J by 3 bases, leaving 10 bases between them. The germline gives CDR1 SGHDT, CDR2 YYEEEE. The CDR3 contains 15 residues.